The T cell receptor beta chain described here comes from a study of OX40 agonist ivuxolimab in advanced cancers. Some clones are missing from TCRdb's copy, which holds only in-frame ones; the method was immunoSEQ multiplex PCR. The data hold 80,000 to 95,000 clones, with under 90% observed a single time. Study conclusions and caveats: Still undetermined is the antigen specificity of the expanded peripheral T cells.

Sampled blood was obtained at baseline, cycle 4 day 1, and cycle 7 day 1. A note on this clone: What it binds is not known.

The specimen was CD4+ or CD8+ T cells sorted from blood, collected in a trial of the OX40 agonist ivuxolimab. This TCR was recovered from an adult with an advanced solid tumor such as melanoma, head and neck, liver or kidney cancer.

This CDR3 reads CASSQELSGNTIYF. In DNA form, the CDR3 reads TGTGCCAGCAGCCAAGAGCTATCCGGAAACACCATATATTTT. The chain uses TRBV4-2 and TRBJ1-3, with D unclear. The V gene's germline CDR1 is LGHNA and CDR2 YNFKEQ. There are 14 residues in the CDR3. Trimming left V 0 bases short and J 4 bases short, with 7 bases between.